Listed below are T cell receptor beta chains from one sample, sequenced in a study of regulatory T cells in long-lasting Graves disease. TCRdb reprocessed the multiplex PCR reads via MiXCR and lists one record per CDR3 protein. This table holds around 240,000 distinct CDR3 sequences, around 19% found once. These data also formed part of another study, on T cells in Graves' hyperthyroidism and ophthalmopathy.

This sample comprised peripheral blood mononuclear cells (PBMCs), obtained at new diagnosis, from a patient treated with antithyroid drugs. The receptors come from a woman in her twenties or thirties with Graves disease. Each CDR3 is given with its conserved first and last residue. D genes are given only for firm matches. Some rows have no size entry. The others give once, few or many, or a class for an expanded clone.

j_call	v_call	d_call	clone_size	cdr3_nt	cdr3_aa
TRBJ2-1	TRBV20-1	TRBD2	many	TGCAGTGCTTGCGGACTAGCGGGGCTTTTCTACAATGAGCAGTTCTTC	CSACGLAGLFYNEQFF
TRBJ2-2	TRBV3-1	NA	many	TGTGCCAGCAGCCGAGGGGGAAGACAGAACACCGGGGAGCTGTTTTTT	CASSRGGRQNTGELFF
TRBJ2-7	TRBV12-3/TRBV12-4	NA	many	TGTGCCAGCAGTTTAACGGATTACGAGCAGTACTTC	CASSLTDYEQYF
TRBJ2-1	TRBV20-1	NA	NA	TGCAGTGCTAGGGAATACGGGGGGCACAATGAGCAGTTCTTC	CSAREYGGHNEQFF
TRBJ2-1	TRBV19	NA	many	TGTGCCAGTAATGGGGGTCTTAGACGACCCGCCTACAATGAGCAGTTCTTC	CASNGGLRRPAYNEQFF
TRBJ2-5	TRBV6-1	NA	many	TGTGCCAGCAGCCCTAATCTCCAAGAGACCCAGTACTTC	CASSPNLQETQYF
TRBJ2-3	TRBV4-1	TRBD2	many	TGCGCCAGCAGCCGTTTAGCGGGGGGGATCGATACGCAGTATTTT	CASSRLAGGIDTQYF
TRBJ1-2	TRBV20-1	NA	many	TGCAGTGGGGCGAGGGATGGCTACACCTTC	CSGARDGYTF
TRBJ2-3	TRBV10-2	TRBD2	NA	TGCGCCAGCAGTAGGAGCGGGGGGCGTGATACGCAGTATTTT	CASSRSGGRDTQYF
TRBJ2-7	TRBV6-4	TRBD1	many	TGTGCCAGCAGCGACAGGGGCGAAACCTACGAGCAGTACTTC	CASSDRGETYEQYF
TRBJ1-1	TRBV10-3	NA	many	TGTGCCATCAGTGAACAGGGGAACACTGAAGCTTTCTTT	CAISEQGNTEAFF
TRBJ1-5	TRBV11-2	NA	many	TGTGCCAGCAGCCGGTTGGGGCAGCCCCAGCATTTT	CASSRLGQPQHF
TRBJ1-1	TRBV19	NA	many	TGTGCCAGTAGTAGGGGGGGCACTGAAGCTTTCTTT	CASSRGGTEAFF
TRBJ1-1	TRBV7-8	TRBD1	many	TGTGCCAGCAGCGCGGGACAGCTGAACACTGAAGCTTTCTTT	CASSAGQLNTEAFF
TRBJ2-2	TRBV24-1	NA	NA	TGTGCCACCAGTGATTTGGATTGGAGGGGGGAGCTGTTTTTT	CATSDLDWRGELFF
TRBJ1-1	TRBV9	NA	NA	TGTGCCAGCAGCCCCCCCCAGGGGACGGGGACTGAAGCTTTCTTT	CASSPPQGTGTEAFF
TRBJ2-1	TRBV12-5	TRBD1	NA	TGTGCTAGTGGTTTGCGCGGACAGGGGGCATCCTACAATGAGCAGTTCTTC	CASGLRGQGASYNEQFF